This TCR beta chain came from a study of Graves' ophthalmopathy and Graves' hyperthyroidism. The study, taken as a whole, reports: Distinction of ophthalmopathy from stable hyperthyroidism by a 13-signature model reached 85% to 90% sensitivity and 70% to 83% specificity. Appearing in blood as well were most expanded thyroid clonotypes above 0.001 frequency.

In this sample, this clonotype turned up a few times. Its antigen is undetermined. The PBMC fraction was derived from 10 ml of fresh peripheral blood. Trimming stripped 0 bases from V and 6 bases from J, with 12 bases between. The CDR3 extends over 15 amino acids. Germline V CDR1 and CDR2: LGHDT, YNNKEL (reference sequence). RNA transcripts served as template for amplifying TCR beta CDR3 sequences. In the first round, RT-PCR was carried out with HTBI primers, and a multiplex PCR formed the second round. TCRdb fed the multiplex PCR reads into MiXCR, producing one record per CDR3 protein. The data hold 300,000 to 450,000 distinct CDR3 sequences, with about 17% observed a single time.

The V call is TRBV3-1, the J call TRBJ1-5; D ambiguous. The sequenced sample consisted of peripheral blood. This TCR derives from an adult woman with stable Graves' hyperthyroidism. DNA for the CDR3: TGTGCCAGCAGCCAAGATCCCCGGTTGGGTCAGCCCCAGCATTTT. It encodes CASSQDPRLGQPQHF.